Listed here are 4 T cell receptor beta chains from one sample, sequenced in a study of patients and donors after allogeneic stem cell transplantation. TCRdb re-derived calls from the RT-PCR reads in MiXCR, one entry per CDR3 protein. The table shows 800,000 to 1,000,000 distinct CDR3 sequences, with roughly 18% occurring only once. The sequencing sample was made of blood, either unsorted or a sorted T cell fraction (not recorded which). These TCRs come from a human donor who was either an allogeneic HSCT recipient or a stem cell or donor lymphocyte infusion donor (not recorded which). It is not recorded whose cells these are; they may come from a transplant donor.

The table lists this clonotype with many counts. The chain recombines TRBV6-1 with TRBJ1-2, with TRBD1 as a possible D gene (6 bases). This CDR3 region has 13 residues. Trimming took off 2 bases at V and 2 bases at J, with 6 bases between the two ends. CDR1 and CDR2 from the germline V gene are MNHNS and SASEGT. The chain's CDR3 is CASSEQGNYGYTF. Written as DNA, the CDR3 is TGTGCCAGCAGTGAACAGGGGAACTATGGCTACACCTTC.

This clonotype was picked up many times. The chain uses TRBV5-1 and TRBJ1-1; D is possibly TRBD1 (5 bases). This CDR3 is built from 15 residues. The germline CDR1 and CDR2 sequences are SGHRS and YFSETQ. With 0 bases removed from V and 0 bases from J, the gap between germline ends came to 9 bases. The CDR3 sequence is CASSLGQTMNTEAFF. CDR3 DNA: TGCGCCAGCAGCTTGGGACAGACCATGAACACTGAAGCTTTCTTT.

The genes are TRBV2 and TRBJ2-2; D is possibly TRBD1 (6 bases). V shed 7 bases and J shed 4 bases, with 19 bases lying between them. Germline-derived CDR1 and CDR2 are SNHLY and FYNNEI. This CDR3 spans 16 amino acids. In DNA, the CDR3 is TGTGCCAGCAACCGGAATGGGGGCTCGGGCACCGGGGAGCTGTTTTTT. This sequence encodes CASNRNGGSGTGELFF.

This clonotype occurred a few times. The rearrangement joins TRBV27 to TRBJ1-1, with D unresolved. Trimming took 2 bases from V and 3 from J, leaving 16 bases between them. The CDR3 covers 16 residues. From germline, CDR1 is MNHEY and CDR2 SMNVEV (reference sequence). The CDR3 DNA reads as TGTGCCAGCAGTTTAAGGTTATTGGCAGACTACACTGAAGCTTTCTTT. Its translation: CASSLRLLADYTEAFF.